What follows describes a single T cell receptor beta chain. Its antigen is as yet unknown. The data stem from a study of beta chain features in type 1 diabetes. Study as a whole: Cell yields, age and gender were similar between patients and healthy donors. Overall study results and limits: Type 1 diabetes patients showed a moderate but significant shortening of TCRB CDR3s in all four CD4+ subsets.

Germline V gene sequence: CDR1 SGHTA, CDR2 FQGNSA. The CDR3 is made up of 12 amino acids. The V and J ends lost 1 base and 10 bases respectively, with 8 bases between them. The sequenced template was cDNA made from the entire isolated RNA. This table comes from immunoSEQ multiplex PCR, and its TCRdb copy is limited to in-frame clones, with some not included. The data hold roughly 150,000 clones, with over 55% observed a single time. Each donor gave one heparinised blood draw averaging roughly 100 mL. The rearrangement joins TRBV7-2 to TRBJ2-1; D ambiguous. Sequenced input: naive CD4+ T cells from blood. This TCR derives from a man between 25 and 39 years old with type 1 diabetes. The CDR3 nucleotides read TGTGCCAGCAGCTTAGGGTTTAAAGAGCAGTTCTTC. This sequence encodes CASSLGFKEQFF.